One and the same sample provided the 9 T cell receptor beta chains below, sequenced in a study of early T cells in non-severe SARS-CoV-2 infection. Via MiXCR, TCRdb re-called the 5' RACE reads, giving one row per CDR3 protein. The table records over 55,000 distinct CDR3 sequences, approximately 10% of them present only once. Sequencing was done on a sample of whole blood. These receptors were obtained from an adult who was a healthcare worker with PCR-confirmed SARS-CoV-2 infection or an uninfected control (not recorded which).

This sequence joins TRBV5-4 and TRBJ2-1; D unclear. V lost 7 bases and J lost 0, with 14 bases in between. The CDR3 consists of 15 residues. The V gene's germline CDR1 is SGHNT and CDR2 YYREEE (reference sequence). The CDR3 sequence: CASRARRSSYNEQFF. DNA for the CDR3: TGTGCCAGCCGCGCGCGGCGGAGCTCCTACAATGAGCAGTTCTTC.

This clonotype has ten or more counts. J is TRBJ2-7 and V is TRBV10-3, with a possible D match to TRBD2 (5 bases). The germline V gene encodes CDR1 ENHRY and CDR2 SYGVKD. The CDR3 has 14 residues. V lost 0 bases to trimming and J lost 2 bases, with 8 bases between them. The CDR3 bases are TGTGCCATCAGTGAGTCCTGGGAGCCCTACGAGCAGTACGTC. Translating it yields CAISESWEPYEQYV.

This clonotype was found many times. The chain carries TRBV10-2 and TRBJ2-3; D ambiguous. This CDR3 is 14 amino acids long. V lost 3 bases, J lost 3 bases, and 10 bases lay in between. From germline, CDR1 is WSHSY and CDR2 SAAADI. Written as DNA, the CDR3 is TGCGCCAGCAGTGAACCCGGCGGAACAGATACGCAGTATTTT. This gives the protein CASSEPGGTDTQYF.

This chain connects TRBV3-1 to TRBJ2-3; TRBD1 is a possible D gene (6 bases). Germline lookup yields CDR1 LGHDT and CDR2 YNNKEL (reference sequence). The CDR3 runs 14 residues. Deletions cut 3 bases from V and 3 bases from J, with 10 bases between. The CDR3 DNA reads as TGTGCCAGCAGCCACCGGGACAAGACAGATACGCAGTATTTT. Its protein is CASSHRDKTDTQYF.

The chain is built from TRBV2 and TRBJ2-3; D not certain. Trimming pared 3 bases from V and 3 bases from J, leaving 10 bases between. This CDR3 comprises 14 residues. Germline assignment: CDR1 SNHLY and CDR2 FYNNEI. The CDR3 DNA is TGTGCCAGCAGTGAGATGGAAGCGACAGATACGCAGTATTTT. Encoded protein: CASSEMEATDTQYF.

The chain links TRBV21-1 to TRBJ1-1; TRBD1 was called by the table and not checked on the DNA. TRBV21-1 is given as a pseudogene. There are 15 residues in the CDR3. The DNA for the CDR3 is TGTGCCAGCAGCGAACGGACAGTTAGTAACACTGAAGCTTTCTTT. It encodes CASSERTVSNTEAFF.

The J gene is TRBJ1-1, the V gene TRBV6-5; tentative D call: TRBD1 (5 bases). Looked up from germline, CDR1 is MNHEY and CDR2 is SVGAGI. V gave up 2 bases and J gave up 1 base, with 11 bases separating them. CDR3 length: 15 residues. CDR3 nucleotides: TGTGCCAGCAGTTACGCGACAGTCCCGAACACTGAAGCTTTCTTT. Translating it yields CASSYATVPNTEAFF.

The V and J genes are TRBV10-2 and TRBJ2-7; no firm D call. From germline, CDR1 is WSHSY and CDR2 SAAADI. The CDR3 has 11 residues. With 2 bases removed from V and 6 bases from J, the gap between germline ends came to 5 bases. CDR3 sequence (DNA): TGCGCCAGCAGTGAGAGTGGCGAGCAGTACGTC. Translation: CASSESGEQYV.

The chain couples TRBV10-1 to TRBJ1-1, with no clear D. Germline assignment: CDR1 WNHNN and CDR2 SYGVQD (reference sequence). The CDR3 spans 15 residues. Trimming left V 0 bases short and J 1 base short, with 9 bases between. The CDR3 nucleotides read TGCGCCAGCAGTGAGTCGGGCAGGAGGAACACTGAAGCTTTCTTT. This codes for CASSESGRRNTEAFF.